This entry features one T cell receptor beta chain sequence. Its antigen is currently unknown. The PCR had 60 Vbeta and 13 Jbeta primers. The data were produced by immunoSEQ multiplex PCR, yet TCRdb's version contains in-frame clones alone and is incomplete. The sample has about 120,000 clones, 76% seen once; the top ten hold 10% to 15%. The source of the sample is a study of cytomegalovirus exposure and HLA in healthy donors. The study, taken as a whole, reports: Several of the most significant clusters were apparently associated with common viral pathogens in a later analysis. Several V segments, TRBV6-2 and TRBV6-3 among them, could not be told apart and were dropped.

This CDR3 is 17 amino acids long. CDR1 and CDR2 from the germline V gene are SGDLS and YYNGEE. Trimming at V came to 0 bases and at J to 1 base, leaving 6 bases not matched to a gene. This sequence was found in a woman aged 40 to 49 in good health and CMV-seropositive. Input material: PBMCs. The V call is TRBV9, the J call TRBJ2-3; 9 bases map to TRBD2. CDR3 in DNA: TGTGCCAGCAGCGTAGAAGGAGCGGGGGGCCGCACAGATACGCAGTATTTT. It yields the protein CASSVEGAGGRTDTQYF. The whole variable domain, remainder taken from reference TRBV9 and TRBJ2-3, is DSGVTQTPKHLITATGQRVTLRCSPRSGDLSVYWYQQSLDQGLQFLIQYYNGEERAKGNILERFSAQQFPDLHSELNLSSLELGDSALYFCASSVEGAGGRTDTQYFGPGTRLTVL.